The 25 T cell receptor beta chains given below trace back to one sample, sequenced in a study of vaccination effects on CD4 cells after COVID-19 (dated by TCRdb to between 2020 and 2023). The library came from the immunoSEQ multiplex PCR assay. As stored in TCRdb, this immuneACCESS dataset retains in-frame rearrangements with V and J assigned. A fraction of the clones does not appear; measured against another copy, unresolved V genes explain less than half of the discrepancy, and the remainder lacks a known reason. Here the sample has tens of thousands of clones; around 68% occur a single time. The ten largest clonotypes hold approximately 20% of the sample. These receptors have no identified antigens. To identify antigen-specific CD4+ T cell clonotypes by their expansion, the ViraFEST assay first stimulated PBMC with viral peptide pools and then applied TCR sequencing. After less than eleven days of culture, CD4+ T cells were isolated with the EasySep CD4+ T cell isolation kit. None of the healthy vaccine recipients had a prior SARS-CoV-2 infection, which was confirmed by nucleocapsid antibody tests that came back negative both before and after vaccination.

The material sequenced was CD4+ T cells from PBMCs cultured with SARS-CoV-2 spike peptides, taken before COVID-19 vaccination. The cell subset or site label corresponds to: SARS-CoV-2 spike overlapping peptide pool stimulation. Source of these receptors: a human donor who received a COVID-19 vaccine.

The chain joins TRBV18 to TRBJ1-4; no clear D gene. V was shortened by 4 bases and J by 0 bases, with 6 bases between the two germline ends. Per the germline V gene, CDR1 is KGHSH and CDR2 is LQKENI. The CDR3 is 14 residues long. The CDR3 sequence is CASSLRATNEKLFF. CDR3 bases: TGTGCCAGCTCACTGAGGGCAACTAATGAAAAACTGTTTTTT.

This chain's CDR3 is CASSHSGGVNTEAFF. CDR3 DNA sequence: TGTGCCAGCAGCCACTCCGGGGGGGTGAACACTGAAGCTTTCTTT. V and J are TRBV11-2 and TRBJ1-1, with D possibly being TRBD1 (5 bases). Germline V CDR1 and CDR2: SGHAT, FQNNGV. The length of the CDR3 is 15 residues. V was pared by 5 bases and J by 0 bases, with 13 bases between.

In DNA, the CDR3 is TGTGCCAGCAGTGCGGCGGGACTAGGGGTTTACAATGAGCAGTTCTTC. Translated, it gives CASSAAGLGVYNEQFF. The chain recombines TRBV6-4 with TRBJ2-1; 8 bases match TRBD2. The CDR3 runs 16 residues. The junction had 9 bases not matched to a gene; V was cut back by 4 bases and J by 4 bases. Germline V gene data show CDR1 as MRHNA and CDR2 as SNTAGT.

This clone turned up a few times. The chain carries TRBV27 and TRBJ1-1; D is unresolved. Germline V gene sequence: CDR1 MNHEY, CDR2 SMNVEV (reference sequence). The germline V and J ends were trimmed by 6 bases and 1 base, with 9 bases remaining between them. CDR3 length: 13 amino acids. The CDR3 DNA is TGTGCCAGCAGCCTCGGGCCGAACACTGAAGCTTTCTTT. Amino acids: CASSLGPNTEAFF.

This rearrangement joins TRBV13 to TRBJ1-1; D is possibly TRBD1 (5 bases). The germline V gene has CDR1 PRHDT and CDR2 FYEKMQ (reference sequence). The ends were cut back, 8 bases at V and 0 bases at J, with 13 bases in the middle. This CDR3 is 14 amino acids long. The CDR3, as DNA: TGTGCCAGCGGGCCTCAACAGGTGAACACTGAAGCTTTCTTT. Its protein product is CASGPQQVNTEAFF.

The chain joins TRBV6-5 to TRBJ2-7, with 7 bases that match TRBD1. V lost 6 bases and J lost 3; bases outside the gene matches: 11. The CDR3 runs 15 residues. Germline V CDR1 and CDR2: MNHEY, SVGAGI. The CDR3 loop reads CASRRGRDSYYEQYF. The CDR3 DNA reads as TGTGCCAGCAGGAGGGGCCGGGACAGTTACTACGAGCAGTACTTC.

The rearrangement joins TRBV21-1 to TRBJ2-2; the tabulated D call, TRBD1, remains unverified against the DNA. TRBV21-1 is listed as a pseudogene. The CDR3 is 16 residues long. CDR3 in amino acids: CASSKADREDTGELFF. In DNA, the CDR3 is TGTGCCAGCAGCAAAGCGGACAGGGAGGATACCGGGGAGCTGTTTTTT.

This clone has only a few counts. This sequence joins TRBV27 and TRBJ2-7; 13 bases fit TRBD2. This CDR3 is 15 amino acids long. In germline, CDR1 is MNHEY, CDR2 SMNVEV (reference sequence). Unmatched junction bases numbered 5, after V lost 3 bases and J lost 6 bases. CDR3 in amino acids: CASSFGTSGIGEQYF. CDR3 bases: TGTGCCAGCAGTTTCGGGACTAGCGGGATCGGCGAGCAGTACTTC.

The chain is built from TRBV28 and TRBJ2-1; 7 bases are a match to TRBD2. This CDR3 has 14 residues. Germline V gene sequence: CDR1 MDHEN, CDR2 SYDVKM. Unmatched junction bases numbered 9, after V lost 6 bases and J lost 7 bases. CDR3 sequence reads: CASSTGTTTNEQFF. The DNA for the CDR3 is TGTGCCAGCAGCACCGGGACTACCACGAATGAGCAGTTCTTC.

The rearrangement uses TRBV19 and TRBJ1-4; D ambiguous. Looked up from germline, CDR1 is LNHDA and CDR2 is SQIVND (reference sequence). Between the trimmed V and J ends, which lost 3 bases and 4 bases, there was a span of 6 bases. This CDR3 contains 13 residues. The CDR3 loop reads CASSIARNEKLFF. The CDR3 nucleotides are TGTGCCAGTAGTATCGCGCGTAATGAAAAACTGTTTTTT. The whole variable domain, filled in from reference TRBV19 and TRBJ1-4, reads DGGITQSPKYLFRKEGQNVTLSCEQNLNHDAMYWYRQDPGQGLRLIYYSQIVNDFQKGDIAEGYSVSREKKESFPLTVTSAQKNPTAFYLCASSIARNEKLFFGSGTQLSVL.

This chain links TRBV7-2 with TRBJ1-5, with D perhaps TRBD1 (6 bases). Germline V lookup: CDR1 SGHTA, CDR2 FQGNSA. V was clipped by 2 bases and J by 3 bases, with 11 bases between them. The CDR3 is 15 residues long. CDR3 coding DNA: TGTGCCAGCAGCTTATCAGGGGTCCCCAATCAGCCCCAGCATTTT. This gives the protein CASSLSGVPNQPQHF.

The gene calls are TRBV5-4 and TRBJ2-1; 9 bases are a match to TRBD2. The V gene's germline CDR1 is SGHNT and CDR2 YYREEE (reference sequence). This CDR3 contains 16 residues. J gave up 2 bases and V 3 bases, and 6 bases lay outside the gene matches. This CDR3 is CASSWGSGRTYNEQFF. The CDR3 nucleotides are TGTGCCAGCAGCTGGGGGAGCGGGAGGACCTACAATGAGCAGTTCTTC. The complete variable domain, with remaining parts taken from reference TRBV5-4 and TRBJ2-1, reads ETGVTQSPTHLIKTRGQQVTLRCSSQSGHNTVSWYQQALGQGPQFIFQYYREEENGRGNFPPRFSGLQFPNYSSELNVNALELDDSALYLCASSWGSGRTYNEQFFGPGTRLTVL.

The rearrangement links TRBV5-1 to TRBJ2-7; D remains unclear. Per the germline V gene, CDR1 is SGHRS and CDR2 is YFSETQ. The CDR3 totals 15 residues. V was shortened by 0 bases and J by 3 bases, with 13 bases between the two germline ends. CDR3 DNA sequence: TGCGCCAGCAGCTTGGGTACAGACCATATCTACGAGCAGTACTTC. As protein: CASSLGTDHIYEQYF.

This chain joins TRBV6-2 or TRBV6-3 and TRBJ1-2; no clear D. Trimming removed 0 bases from V and 3 bases from J, with 11 bases in between. Germline lookup yields CDR1 MNHEY and CDR2 SVGEGT. The CDR3 has 15 amino acids. CDR3 nucleotide sequence: TGTGCCAGCAGTTACTCGGCAGGCTCCTACTATGGCTACACCTTC. Protein product: CASSYSAGSYYGYTF.

The chain is built from TRBV10-3 and TRBJ1-5, with 8 bases that match TRBD1. There are 15 residues in the CDR3. Losses at the gene ends were 3 bases for V and 5 bases for J; bases not matched to a gene: 6. From germline, CDR1 is ENHRY and CDR2 SYGVKD. CDR3 DNA sequence: TGTGCCATCAGTGATAGTGACAGGGGCTATCAGCCCCAGCATTTT. This codes for CAISDSDRGYQPQHF.

This clone has more than one count but fewer than ten. The chain combines TRBV11-2 with TRBJ1-4; 7 bases are shared with TRBD1. The CDR3 covers 15 residues. V gave up 3 bases and J gave up 0 bases; unmatched junction bases: 1. In germline, CDR1 is SGHAT, CDR2 FQNNGV. CDR3 protein: CASSFGTATNEKLFF. CDR3 coding DNA: TGTGCCAGCAGCTTCGGGACAGCAACTAATGAAAAACTGTTTTTT.

This chain connects TRBV2 to TRBJ2-5; the D gene is possibly TRBD2 (6 bases). Germline assignment: CDR1 SNHLY and CDR2 FYNNEI. V was clipped by 6 bases and J by 4 bases, with 15 bases between them. The CDR3 contains 14 residues. CDR3 amino acids: CASRGARLGETQYF. The CDR3 bases are TGTGCCAGCAGAGGGGCAAGACTAGGAGAGACCCAGTACTTC. The whole variable domain, remainder taken from reference TRBV2 and TRBJ2-5, is EPEVTQTPSHQVTQMGQEVILRCVPISNHLYFYWYRQILGQKVEFLVSFYNNEISEKSEIFDDQFSVERPDGSNFTLKIRSTKLEDSAMYFCASRGARLGETQYFGPGTRLLVL.

The chain carries TRBV30 and TRBJ2-1; D is perhaps TRBD2 (5 bases). Trimming took off 1 base at V and 3 bases at J, with 10 bases between the two ends. The CDR3 has 14 amino acids. Germline V gene sequence: CDR1 GTSNPN, CDR2 SVGIG (reference sequence). As DNA, the CDR3 is TGTGCCTGGAGTGGAGAGGGCCTCTACAATGAGCAGTTCTTC. It translates to CAWSGEGLYNEQFF.

A few counts support this clone. The genes are TRBV19 and TRBJ1-5, with 10 bases matching TRBD1. In germline, CDR1 is LNHDA, CDR2 SQIVND (reference sequence). The CDR3 runs to 13 residues. V lost 6 bases and J lost 6; bases outside the gene matches: 2. The CDR3 nucleotides are TGTGCCAGTAGGGACAGGGGGAGTCAGCCCCAGCATTTT. It is translated as CASRDRGSQPQHF. Variable domain in full (rest from reference TRBV19 and TRBJ1-5): DGGITQSPKYLFRKEGQNVTLSCEQNLNHDAMYWYRQDPGQGLRLIYYSQIVNDFQKGDIAEGYSVSREKKESFPLTVTSAQKNPTAFYLCASRDRGSQPQHFGDGTRLSIL.

This clone was observed a few times. V usage is TRBV11-2 and J usage is TRBJ2-5; 8 bases agree with TRBD2. CDR3 length: 15 amino acids. The V gene's germline CDR1 is SGHAT and CDR2 FQNNGV. V lost 4 bases, J lost 2 bases, and 6 bases stayed unmatched. CDR3 DNA sequence: TGTGCCAGCAGCTACATAGCGGGGAGACAAGAGACCCAGTACTTC. Translation: CASSYIAGRQETQYF.

V usage is TRBV27 and J usage is TRBJ2-1; TRBD1 aligns across 8 bases. From germline, CDR1 is MNHEY and CDR2 SMNVEV (reference sequence). After removal of 4 bases from V and 4 bases from J, the junction contained 3 bases not matched to a gene. The CDR3 runs to 14 residues. CDR3 sequence reads: CASSSGQEYNEQFF. In DNA, the CDR3 is TGTGCCAGCAGTTCGGGACAGGAGTACAATGAGCAGTTCTTC.

This chain connects TRBV4-1 to TRBJ2-5; 11 nucleotides line up with TRBD2. Germline CDR1 is MGHRA and CDR2 is YSYEKL. J gave up 1 base and V 1 base, and 11 bases lay outside the gene matches. The CDR3 loop spans 19 amino acids. CDR3 sequence reads: CASSQVHSGLAEPQETQYF. In nucleotides, the CDR3 is TGCGCCAGCAGCCAAGTCCATTCGGGACTAGCGGAGCCCCAAGAGACCCAGTACTTC.

This clone is a singleton in its sample. As DNA, the CDR3 is TGCAGCGTTGAAGAGTTGGAGCGGGGAGGGCATGAGCAGTTCTTC. Its translation is CSVEELERGGHEQFF. J is TRBJ2-1 and V is TRBV29-1; TRBD2 matches at 7 bases. The junction had 10 bases not matched to a gene; V was cut back by 0 bases and J by 8 bases. CDR1 is SQVTM and CDR2 is ANQGSEA in the germline V gene. This CDR3 has 15 residues.

V and J are TRBV2 and TRBJ2-5; 8 positions agree with TRBD2. J was trimmed by 5 bases and V by 5 bases; bases with no gene match: 10. The CDR3 is made up of 15 amino acids. Germline CDR1 is SNHLY and CDR2 is FYNNEI. CDR3 DNA: TGTGCCAGCAGTAGGGCGGGGGGAGGTATGGAGACCCAGTACTTC. Residues: CASSRAGGGMETQYF.

This rearrangement joins TRBV5-1 to TRBJ1-6; D perhaps matches TRBD1 (5 bases). V lost 1 base, J lost 7 bases, and 12 bases lay in between. Germline V gives CDR1 SGHRS, CDR2 YFSETQ. The CDR3 loop spans 15 amino acids. The CDR3 protein is CASSLKPGSNSPLHF. In DNA, the CDR3 is TGCGCCAGCAGCTTGAAGCCAGGGAGCAATTCACCCCTCCACTTT.